These T cell receptor beta chains were read from a single sample in a study of blood T cell repertoires in COVID-19. Sequenced by immunoSEQ multiplex PCR; TCRdb stores in-frame clones only, minus some. The table includes 200,000 to 300,000 clones, 84% detected once. The sequenced material came from peripheral blood. All receptors derive from a man aged 35-49 years who had recovered from COVID-19. CDR3s include the opening cysteine and the closing phenylalanine or tryptophan. The D gene is left open where the match is weak. Clone size is given for some rows only: seen once, a few or many times, or a class if the clone is expanded.

CDR3aa	CDR3nt	v_gene	abundance	j_gene	d_gene
CASSEGGRGNSYGYTF	TGTGCCAGCAGTGAAGGGGGAAGAGGGAACAGCTATGGCTACACCTTC	TRBV2	few	TRBJ1-2	NA
CASSGYRVARYNEQFF	TGTGCCAGCAGTGGTTACAGGGTTGCAAGATACAATGAGCAGTTCTTC	TRBV25-1	NA	TRBJ2-1	NA
CASRDRGGANVLTF	TGTGCCAGTAGGGACAGGGGTGGGGCCAACGTCCTGACTTTC	TRBV19	NA	TRBJ2-6	TRBD1
CASSIGDLSLHNEQFF	TGTGCCAGTAGTATCGGGGACTTAAGCCTCCACAATGAGCAGTTCTTC	TRBV19	NA	TRBJ2-1	NA
CASSAGLRAYNEQFF	TGTGCCAGCAGCGCGGGACTAAGAGCCTACAATGAGCAGTTCTTC	TRBV9	NA	TRBJ2-1	TRBD2
CASSPRQGRRDTEAFF	TGTGCCAGCAGCCCAAGACAGGGGAGGAGGGACACTGAAGCTTTCTTT	TRBV7-2	NA	TRBJ1-1	TRBD1
CASSVGQTYYQETQYF	TGTGCCAGCAGCGTAGGACAGACGTATTACCAAGAGACCCAGTACTTC	TRBV9	NA	TRBJ2-5	NA
CASSNRLAGAHEQYF	TGTGCCAGCAGCAACCGGCTAGCGGGAGCTCACGAGCAGTACTTC	TRBV7-8	few	TRBJ2-7	TRBD2
CSAGTGGAGANVLTF	TGCAGCGCAGGGACAGGGGGCGCTGGGGCCAACGTCCTGACTTTC	TRBV29-1	NA	TRBJ2-6	TRBD1
CASSFRDRAKPSETQYF	TGTGCCAGCAGCTTTCGGGACAGGGCCAAACCCTCAGAGACCCAGTACTTC	TRBV7-9	NA	TRBJ2-5	TRBD1
CASSLAQGYGGYTF	TGTGCCAGCAGCTTAGCGCAGGGGTACGGTGGCTACACCTTC	TRBV7-2	NA	TRBJ1-2	NA
CASSQAGQGGSNYGYTF	TGTGCCAGCAGCCAAGCGGGACAGGGGGGTTCTAACTATGGCTACACCTTC	TRBV4-2	NA	TRBJ1-2	TRBD1
CASSLGVGSSYNEQFF	TGTGCCAGCAGCTTAGGGGTTGGGAGCTCCTACAATGAGCAGTTCTTC	TRBV7-8	once	TRBJ2-1	NA
CASSPPSGKTQYF	TGCGCCAGCAGCCCACCTAGCGGAAAGACCCAGTACTTC	TRBV4-1	NA	TRBJ2-5	TRBD2
CASSLWPGQTLSGANVLTF	TGCGCCAGCAGCTTGTGGCCCGGACAGACCCTCTCTGGGGCCAACGTCCTGACTTTC	TRBV5-1	NA	TRBJ2-6	NA